The 25 T cell receptor beta chains below were found in one sample sequenced in a study of T cells expressing NK-cell markers. Each CDR3 protein gets one entry in TCRdb, which reprocessed the 5' RACE reads and gives no DNA. This table lists around 260,000 distinct CDR3 sequences. Sequencing was performed on blood T cells: a sorted CD56 or NKG2C T cell subset, CD4+ or CD8+ T cells, or bulk PBMC T cells (not recorded which). All receptors come from a woman aged 18-70 years in good health.

This chain uses TRBV6-1 with TRBJ1-6. This CDR3 is built from 16 residues. Germline CDR1 reads MNHNS; CDR2 reads SASEGT. CDR3 sequence reads: CASTGSRGSYNSPLHF.

This chain links TRBV12-3 or TRBV12-4 with TRBJ1-1. This CDR3 region has 15 residues. This CDR3 reads CASSFGGTGRTEAFF.

J is TRBJ2-1 and V is TRBV3-1. The CDR3 totals 15 residues. Germline V gives CDR1 LGHDT, CDR2 YNNKEL (reference sequence). The CDR3 region is CASSADLLSYNEQFF.

The chain combines TRBV29-1 with TRBJ2-2; the D gene TCRdb calls, TRBD2, cannot be checked with no DNA. Germline V lookup: CDR1 SQVTM, CDR2 ANQGSEA. This CDR3 spans 13 amino acids. The CDR3 protein is CSVPDWNTGELFF.

This chain uses TRBV6-1 with TRBJ1-1; TCRdb's D gene call, TRBD1, goes unchecked for lack of DNA. The V gene's germline CDR1 is MNHNS and CDR2 SASEGT. The CDR3 length is 14 residues. The CDR3 spells CASSGDRGRTEAFF.

J is TRBJ2-3 and V is TRBV19. The CDR3 length is 17 residues. Germline V gene data show CDR1 as LNHDA and CDR2 as SQIVND (reference sequence). CDR3 amino acids: CASSISFIRISTDTQYF.

The CDR3 spells CASSLENRGPGYTF. J is TRBJ1-2 and V is TRBV12-3 or TRBV12-4; TCRdb gives TRBD1 as the D gene, but with no DNA this cannot be confirmed. The CDR3 contains 14 residues.

CDR3 loop: CSVPSGLDITGELFF. The genes are TRBV20-1 and TRBJ2-2; TCRdb indicates TRBD2, and absent DNA this call remains unverified. Germline V gene lookup returns CDR1 DFQATT and CDR2 SNEGSKA (reference sequence). The CDR3 extends over 15 amino acids.

The rearrangement uses TRBV20-1 and TRBJ1-4. The CDR3 sequence is 14 residues long. CDR1 is DFQATT and CDR2 is SNEGSKA in the germline V gene (reference sequence). Here the CDR3 reads CSASQMIVAEKLFF.

The gene calls are TRBV4-2 and TRBJ1-3; as DNA is missing, the TRBD1 call by TCRdb cannot be tested. Looked up from germline, CDR1 is LGHNA and CDR2 is YNFKEQ. This CDR3 is built from 15 residues. This chain's CDR3 is CASSPTGTEVNTIYF.

The chain recombines TRBV18 with TRBJ2-7. Germline V gives CDR1 KGHSH, CDR2 LQKENI. The CDR3 has 11 amino acids. The CDR3 reads CASSHTFEQYF.

J is TRBJ2-3 and V is TRBV5-4; absent DNA, TCRdb's TRBD1 call cannot be checked. Germline V lookup: CDR1 SGHNT, CDR2 YYREEE (reference sequence). The CDR3 totals 16 residues. The CDR3 is CASSRGQDRVADTQYF.

The chain employs TRBV20-1 and TRBJ2-5; as DNA is missing, the TRBD1 call by TCRdb cannot be tested. CDR3 length equals 14 residues. Looked up from germline, CDR1 is DFQATT and CDR2 is SNEGSKA (reference sequence). The CDR3 protein is CSARDPNRGETQYF.

The J gene is TRBJ1-5, the V gene TRBV15; lacking DNA, the TRBD1 call made by TCRdb goes unchecked. Germline loops: CDR1 LNHNV, CDR2 YYDKDF (reference sequence). The CDR3 covers 15 residues. CDR3 sequence: CATSITGSGNQPQHF.

The J gene is TRBJ2-6, the V gene TRBV4-3. This CDR3 comprises 16 residues. CDR1 is LGHNA and CDR2 is YSLEER in the germline V gene. CDR3: CASSRLTAKGANVLTF.

This chain joins TRBV6-1 and TRBJ1-1; TCRdb's D call, TRBD1, is unchecked because there is no DNA. This CDR3 contains 13 residues. Germline V gene sequence: CDR1 MNHNS, CDR2 SASEGT. The CDR3: CASSPPGHTEAFF.

The V gene is TRBV20-1, the J gene TRBJ2-1; with no DNA, the TCRdb D assignment of TRBD1 cannot be verified. Germline V gene lookup returns CDR1 DFQATT and CDR2 SNEGSKA (reference sequence). The CDR3 has 13 residues. The CDR3 here is CSAPRQRGDEQFF.

The J gene is TRBJ1-5, the V gene TRBV7-6. In germline, CDR1 is SGHVS, CDR2 FNYEAQ. This CDR3 has 14 amino acids. CDR3 in amino acids: CASSSFPLRAPQHF.

The chain uses TRBV30 and TRBJ1-4; TCRdb calls TRBD1, which cannot be checked without DNA. CDR1 is GTSNPN, CDR2 SVGIG, per germline (reference sequence). The CDR3 contains 13 residues. CDR3 loop: CAWRGRANEKLFF.

The chain couples TRBV27 to TRBJ1-5; the D call of TRBD1 rests on TCRdb alone, since no DNA is present to check it. Germline V gene lookup returns CDR1 MNHEY and CDR2 SMNVEV (reference sequence). This CDR3 is built from 15 residues. This CDR3 is CASSSLGAGNQPQHF.

This chain joins TRBV12-3 or TRBV12-4 and TRBJ1-1. This CDR3 contains 13 residues. The CDR3: CASSRGLNTEAFF.

The V call is TRBV20-1, the J call TRBJ2-3. Germline CDR1 is DFQATT and CDR2 is SNEGSKA (reference sequence). The CDR3 length is 13 residues. The CDR3 reads CSARVGITDTQYF.

This chain joins TRBV19 and TRBJ1-2. Germline assignment: CDR1 LNHDA and CDR2 SQIVND (reference sequence). The CDR3 is 15 amino acids. The chain's CDR3 is CASSIQPGRYYGYTF.

The genes are TRBV10-3 and TRBJ2-1; TCRdb reports TRBD2, a call that lacks DNA to check it against. This CDR3 contains 16 residues. In germline, CDR1 is ENHRY, CDR2 SYGVKD. The CDR3 is CAISESPSGRAGEQFF.

The rearrangement joins TRBV30 to TRBJ2-1; TCRdb designates TRBD1, a call that cannot be tested without DNA. CDR1 GTSNPN and CDR2 SVGIG come from the germline V gene (reference sequence). This CDR3 is 13 amino acids long. The chain's CDR3 is CAWNRDDYNEQFF.